This T cell receptor beta chain was sequenced during a study of cytomegalovirus exposure and HLA in healthy donors. A multiplex PCR was run with 60 Vbeta primers and 13 Jbeta primers. Here immunoSEQ multiplex PCR was the method, and the copy in TCRdb shows in-frame clones only, minus some. The data hold around 95,000 clones, with around four fifths observed a single time. Germline CDR1 is MNHNY and CDR2 is SVGAGI (reference sequence). V was clipped by 5 bases and J by 0 bases, with 8 bases between them. The length of the CDR3 is 13 residues. This clonotype was obtained from a man aged 30 to 39 in good health and CMV-seropositive. V gene TRBV6-6 combines with J gene TRBJ2-7, with no clear D. Sequences were obtained from PBMCs. CDR3: CASSGVPSYEQYF. The CDR3 region has the DNA TGTGCCAGCAGTGGAGTTCCCTCCTACGAGCAGTACTTC.